The 28 T cell receptor beta chains presented below share a single source sample, sequenced in a study of cytomegalovirus exposure and HLA in healthy donors. PCR employed 60 Vbeta and 13 Jbeta primers. Data came from immunoSEQ multiplex PCR; TCRdb stores just in-frame clones and leaves some out. The table includes 150,000 to 200,000 clones, around 84% detected once. Sequenced: PBMCs. These receptors all come from a woman in her forties or fifties in good health and CMV-seropositive.

The chain has TRBV5-4 and TRBJ1-2; 7 positions agree with TRBD1. V trimming: 4 bases; J trimming: 2 bases; junction bases outside the gene matches: 8. The CDR3 has 15 residues. In germline, CDR1 is SGHNT, CDR2 YYREEE (reference sequence). DNA of the CDR3: TGTGCCAGCAGCCCAGAGGGGGCAGCGAACTATGGCTACACCTTC. Protein: CASSPEGAANYGYTF.

The rearrangement uses TRBV9 and TRBJ2-2; 9 nucleotides agree with TRBD1. Germline CDR1 is SGDLS and CDR2 is YYNGEE. The length of the CDR3 is 16 residues. Trimming cost V 0 bases and J 8 bases; bases outside gene matches: 8. The CDR3 here is CASSVATQGAPGELFF. The CDR3 nucleotides read TGTGCCAGCAGCGTAGCAACACAGGGGGCTCCGGGGGAGCTGTTTTTT.

This clone showed up just once. This sequence joins TRBV5-6 and TRBJ2-5, with D possibly TRBD1 on 6 matching bases. CDR1 is SGHDT and CDR2 is YYEEEE in the germline V gene. V lost 1 base, J lost 2 bases, and 12 bases lay in between. This CDR3 is built from 15 residues. The CDR3 sequence is CASSLFRGIQETQYF. In DNA, the CDR3 is TGTGCCAGCAGCTTGTTTAGGGGGATACAAGAGACCCAGTACTTC.

The rearrangement joins TRBV19 to TRBJ1-2, with a weak D call TRBD1 (6 bases). There are 13 residues in the CDR3. The V and J ends lost 9 bases and 1 base respectively, with 12 bases between them. CDR1 and CDR2 (germline): LNHDA, SQIVND (reference sequence). The CDR3 nucleotides are TGTGCCAGCTCGACAGGAGTTAACTATGGCTACACCTTC. Translating it yields CASSTGVNYGYTF.

The chain has TRBV19 and TRBJ2-3; D uncertain. Germline CDR1 is LNHDA and CDR2 is SQIVND (reference sequence). This CDR3 has 13 residues. Trimming cost V 7 bases and J 0 bases, with 8 bases left between them. DNA for the CDR3: TGTGCCAGTACCCCGGGTAGCACAGATACGCAGTATTTT. This sequence encodes CASTPGSTDTQYF.

The genes are TRBV19 and TRBJ1-5, with D perhaps TRBD1 (6 bases). Trimming took 6 bases from V and 4 from J, leaving 10 bases between them. CDR3 length equals 13 residues. Germline CDR1 LNHDA, CDR2 SQIVND (reference sequence). CDR3 bases: TGTGCCAGTAGCCTCAGGGGAAATCAGCCCCAGCATTTT. Residues: CASSLRGNQPQHF.

The genes are TRBV19 and TRBJ1-3; 9 bases line up with TRBD1. Germline V gene lookup returns CDR1 LNHDA and CDR2 SQIVND (reference sequence). This CDR3 contains 17 residues. V dropped 6 bases and J dropped 2; count of bases not matched to a gene: 11. The CDR3 protein is CASSQNPGQGTGNTIYF. CDR3 DNA sequence: TGTGCCAGTAGCCAGAATCCGGGACAGGGTACTGGAAACACCATATATTTT.

This chain links TRBV5-1 with TRBJ1-2; TRBD1 matches 7 bases. Unmatched junction bases numbered 15, after V lost 0 bases and J lost 7 bases. CDR1 and CDR2 from the germline V gene are SGHRS and YFSETQ. The CDR3 spans 17 residues. The CDR3 spells CASSLEPPIQGGFGYTF. CDR3 nucleotide sequence: TGCGCCAGCAGCTTGGAGCCCCCCATCCAGGGGGGCTTTGGCTACACCTTC.

The rearrangement uses TRBV7-2 and TRBJ2-1; 8 bases line up with TRBD2. The CDR3 extends over 17 amino acids. J lost 5 bases, V lost 5 bases, and 14 bases had no gene match. Germline CDR1 is SGHTA and CDR2 is FQGNSA. CDR3 in DNA: TGTGCCAGCAGCCGGCGGTCCCGGGGGGGCGGTAACAATGAGCAGTTCTTC. Translated, it gives CASSRRSRGGGNNEQFF.

The table lists this clone with a count of one. The gene calls are TRBV4-1 and TRBJ1-2; D unclear. Trimming removed 3 bases from V and 1 base from J, with 6 bases in between. The germline V gene encodes CDR1 MGHRA and CDR2 YSYEKL. The CDR3 has 13 amino acids. The CDR3 sequence is CASSQQVNYGYTF. The CDR3 region has the DNA TGCGCCAGCAGCCAGCAGGTTAACTATGGCTACACCTTC.

V and J are TRBV14 and TRBJ1-6, with 7 bases aligning to TRBD1. The CDR3 is 15 amino acids. The germline gives CDR1 SGHDN, CDR2 FVKESK. Trimming cost V 1 base and J 9 bases; bases outside gene matches: 6. CDR3 nucleotides: TGTGCCAGCAGCCAAGCGGGGACAGTTAGTTCACCCCTCCACTTT. Protein product: CASSQAGTVSSPLHF.

This chain uses TRBV10-3 with TRBJ2-2; D is ambiguous. This CDR3 is 14 amino acids long. V gave up 3 bases and J gave up 1 base, with 6 bases separating them. CDR1 ENHRY and CDR2 SYGVKD come from the germline V gene. CDR3 in amino acids: CAISETVNTGELFF. In DNA, the CDR3 is TGTGCCATCAGTGAAACGGTGAACACCGGGGAGCTGTTTTTT.

The chain recombines TRBV7-8 with TRBJ1-6; weak D call: TRBD1 (6 bases). The V and J ends lost 4 bases and 9 bases respectively, with 7 bases between them. The CDR3 consists of 12 residues. CDR1 is SGHVS and CDR2 is FQNEAQ in the germline V gene. Here the CDR3 reads CASSSDSSPLHF. DNA for the CDR3: TGTGCCAGCAGCTCGGACAGTTCACCCCTCCACTTT.

The V and J genes are TRBV5-4 and TRBJ1-3; weak D call: TRBD1 (5 bases). This CDR3 contains 14 residues. The V end was cut by 5 bases, the J end by 1 base, with 10 bases between. The germline gives CDR1 SGHNT, CDR2 YYREEE (reference sequence). The CDR3 DNA follows: TGTGCCAGCAGGTCAGACAGTTCTGGAAACACCATATATTTT. Translation gives CASRSDSSGNTIYF.

This clone appeared once. Other DNA sequences of this sample code for an identical CDR3. In DNA form, the CDR3 reads TGCGCCAGCAGCCCGGGACAGGGGCCTGGCTACACCTTC. Its translation: CASSPGQGPGYTF. The chain employs TRBV5-1 and TRBJ1-2; 10 bases are a match to TRBD1. This CDR3 has 13 amino acids. CDR1 and CDR2 from the germline V gene are SGHRS and YFSETQ. V was clipped by 4 bases and J by 7 bases; unmatched bases: 4. The full variable domain, in which reference TRBV5-1 and TRBJ1-2 provide the parts outside the CDR3, is KAGVTQTPRYLIKTRGQQVTLSCSPISGHRSVSWYQQTPGQGLQFLFEYFSETQRNKGNFPGRFSGRQFSNSRSEMNVSTLELGDSALYLCASSPGQGPGYTFGSGTRLTVV.

The V and J genes are TRBV9 and TRBJ2-3; TRBD1 agrees at 7 bases. Germline V gene data show CDR1 as SGDLS and CDR2 as YYNGEE. J gave up 2 bases and V 3 bases, and 9 bases lay outside the gene matches. CDR3 length: 16 residues. In DNA, the CDR3 is TGTGCCAGCAGCGCGTACCGGGACAGCTACACAGATACGCAGTATTTT. Translating it yields CASSAYRDSYTDTQYF.

This clone was found a few times. The CDR3 region is CASSSTSGETDTQYF. The CDR3 nucleotides are TGCGCCAGCAGCTCGACTAGCGGGGAGACAGATACGCAGTATTTT. J is TRBJ2-3 and V is TRBV5-1, with TRBD2 matching over 11 bases. V trimming: 3 bases; J trimming: 3 bases; junction bases outside the gene matches: 3. There are 15 residues in the CDR3. Germline-derived CDR1 and CDR2 are SGHRS and YFSETQ.

This clone appeared a few times. This sequence joins TRBV19 and TRBJ2-7; 11 nucleotides align to TRBD1. The CDR3 contains 14 residues. V was pared by 3 bases and J by 4 bases, with 2 bases of the junction left unmatched. Per the germline V gene, CDR1 is LNHDA and CDR2 is SQIVND (reference sequence). Here the CDR3 DNA reads TGTGCCAGTAGTATGGGGACAGGGGGTTACGAGCAGTACTTC. Its translation: CASSMGTGGYEQYF. Together with reference TRBV19 and TRBJ2-7, the CDR3 gives the full variable domain: DGGITQSPKYLFRKEGQNVTLSCEQNLNHDAMYWYRQDPGQGLRLIYYSQIVNDFQKGDIAEGYSVSREKKESFPLTVTSAQKNPTAFYLCASSMGTGGYEQYFGPGTRLTVT.

The gene calls are TRBV5-1 and TRBJ2-5, with D hard to call. The CDR3 length is 14 residues. Germline lookup yields CDR1 SGHRS and CDR2 YFSETQ. Trimming cost V 4 bases and J 3 bases, with 13 bases left between them. This chain's CDR3 is CASSQQPSEETQYF. For the CDR3, the DNA is TGCGCCAGCAGCCAACAGCCTTCAGAAGAGACCCAGTACTTC.

This clone appeared once. Here the CDR3 reads CASSPVGQGRNEQFF. CDR3 DNA: TGCGCCAGCAGCCCTGTCGGACAGGGGCGCAATGAGCAGTTCTTC. The genes are TRBV4-1 and TRBJ2-1; TRBD1 aligns across 9 bases. CDR1 and CDR2 from the germline V gene are MGHRA and YSYEKL. The CDR3 sequence is 15 residues long. J was trimmed by 6 bases and V by 4 bases; bases with no gene match: 7.

This clone appeared once. CDR3: CASKNVAERWMGYGYTF. CDR3 nucleotides: TGTGCCAGTAAAAACGTGGCAGAGCGATGGATGGGCTATGGCTACACCTTC. The chain employs TRBV19 and TRBJ1-2, with D unresolved. V lost 7 bases, J lost 4 bases, and 25 bases lay in between. Germline loops: CDR1 LNHDA, CDR2 SQIVND (reference sequence). The CDR3 loop spans 17 amino acids.

V usage is TRBV4-2 and J usage is TRBJ2-3; TRBD2 agrees at 14 bases. The CDR3 length is 19 residues. V dropped 1 base and J dropped 1; count of bases not matched to a gene: 7. Looked up from germline, CDR1 is LGHNA and CDR2 is YNFKEQ. The CDR3 region has the DNA TGTGCCAGCAGCCAAGTGTCGACTAGCGGGGGGGCCGGCACAGATACGCAGTATTTT. Its translation is CASSQVSTSGGAGTDTQYF.

This chain connects TRBV6-5 to TRBJ2-5; D may be TRBD1 (6 bases). The assigned J gene may be wrong: the sequence end matches TRBJ2-7 better. CDR1 is MNHEY and CDR2 is SVGAGI in the germline V gene. The CDR3 is 13 residues long. CDR3: CASSTTGGYEQYF. The CDR3, as DNA: TGTGCCAGCAGTACGACAGGCGGCTACGAGCAGTACTTC.

The chain is built from TRBV7-2 and TRBJ2-5, with D uncertain. Germline values: CDR1 SGHTA, CDR2 FQGNSA. The CDR3 is made up of 13 amino acids. V dropped 3 bases and J dropped 2 bases, with 7 bases sitting between them. The chain's CDR3 is CASSFSLQETQYF. CDR3 DNA sequence: TGTGCCAGCAGCTTCAGTTTGCAAGAGACCCAGTACTTC.

The genes are TRBV11-3 and TRBJ2-1; 8 nucleotides align to TRBD1. V was pared by 2 bases and J by 7 bases, with 4 bases of the junction left unmatched. The CDR3 sequence is 14 residues long. Germline CDR1 is SGHNT and CDR2 is YENEEA. CDR3 protein: CASSLMGQENEQFF. In DNA form, the CDR3 reads TGTGCCAGCAGCTTAATGGGACAGGAAAATGAGCAGTTCTTC. The full variable domain, completed using reference TRBV11-3 and TRBJ2-1, is EAGVVQSPRYKIIEKKQPVAFWCNPISGHNTLYWYLQNLGQGPELLIRYENEEAVDDSQLPKDRFSAERLKGVDSTLKIQPAELGDSAVYLCASSLMGQENEQFFGPGTRLTVL.

V usage is TRBV6-1 and J usage is TRBJ1-2; D not certain. Trimming left V 6 bases short and J 2 bases short, with 7 bases between. Germline CDR1 MNHNS, CDR2 SASEGT. This CDR3 is built from 12 residues. In DNA, the CDR3 is TGTGCCAGCAGCGGGTCCAACTATGGCTACACCTTC. It is translated as CASSGSNYGYTF.

The CDR3 region has the DNA TGTGCCAGCCGGTTTGGCGGGACCCAGTACTTC. The encoded protein is CASRFGGTQYF. The genes are TRBV27 and TRBJ2-5; D remains ambiguous. V was pared by 8 bases and J by 7 bases, with 11 bases between. The CDR3 length is 11 residues. The germline CDR1 and CDR2 sequences are MNHEY and SMNVEV (reference sequence).

The rearrangement joins TRBV29-1 to TRBJ2-2; 7 bases line up with TRBD1. The V gene's germline CDR1 is SQVTM and CDR2 ANQGSEA. The junction had 6 bases not matched to a gene; V was cut back by 7 bases and J by 1 base. This CDR3 contains 14 residues. In nucleotides, the CDR3 is TGCAGCGAGCAGGGACAGTGGAACACCGGGGAGCTGTTTTTT. Translation: CSEQGQWNTGELFF.